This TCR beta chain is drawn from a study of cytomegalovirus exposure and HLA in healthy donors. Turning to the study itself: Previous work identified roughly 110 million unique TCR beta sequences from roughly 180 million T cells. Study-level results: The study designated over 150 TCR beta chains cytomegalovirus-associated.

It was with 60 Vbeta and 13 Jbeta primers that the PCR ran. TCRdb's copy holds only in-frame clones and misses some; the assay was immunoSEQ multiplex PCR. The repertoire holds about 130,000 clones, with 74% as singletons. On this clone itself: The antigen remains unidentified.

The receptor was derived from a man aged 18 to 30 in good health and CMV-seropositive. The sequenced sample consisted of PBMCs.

As DNA, the CDR3 is TGTGCCAGTGGGGACAGGGTCGGAGCTTTCTTT. This sequence encodes CASGDRVGAFF. V is TRBV19 and J is TRBJ1-1, with 9 bases that match TRBD1. The CDR3 spans 11 residues. V gave up 8 bases and J gave up 10 bases; unmatched junction bases: 5. Germline V gene sequence: CDR1 LNHDA, CDR2 SQIVND (reference sequence).